The 17 T cell receptor beta chains below all came from one sample that was sequenced in a study of T-cell memory formation after mild COVID-19. TCRdb re-called the 5' RACE reads with MiXCR, one entry per CDR3 protein. The repertoire consists of hundreds of thousands of distinct CDR3 sequences, with 18% occurring once and the leading ten covering approximately 12%. Sequencing was done on a sample of PBMCs or a T cell subset sorted from them (not recorded which). The receptors shown here come from an adult woman who had mild COVID-19 (a few samples of this study predate the infection). Cell type and time point are not known.

This clonotype was detected ten times or more. The chain uses TRBV6-4 and TRBJ2-1; D is possibly TRBD1 (6 bases). V dropped 4 bases and J dropped 3 bases, with 7 bases sitting between them. This CDR3 spans 13 amino acids. From germline, CDR1 is MRHNA and CDR2 SNTAGT. The CDR3 DNA follows: TGTGCCAGCAGTGGGGACAACTACAATGAGCAGTTCTTC. Translation: CASSGDNYNEQFF.

The V and J genes are TRBV11-2 and TRBJ2-7; D gene unclear. V was cut by 5 bases and J by 1 base, with 15 bases left in between. Germline V lookup: CDR1 SGHAT, CDR2 FQNNGV. CDR3 length: 15 amino acids. In nucleotides, the CDR3 is TGTGCCAGCAGCCCACATGTCAGCCTATCCTACGAGCAGTACTTC. Translation gives CASSPHVSLSYEQYF. Using reference TRBV11-2 and TRBJ2-7 for the parts outside the CDR3, the full variable domain is EAGVAQSPRYKIIEKRQSVAFWCNPISGHATLYWYQQILGQGPKLLIQFQNNGVVDDSQLPKDRFSAERLKGVDSTLKIQPAKLEDSAVYLCASSPHVSLSYEQYFGPGTRLTVT.

The gene calls are TRBV5-1 and TRBJ1-2, with a tentative D call TRBD1 (6 bases). Germline loops: CDR1 SGHRS, CDR2 YFSETQ. Deletions cut 2 bases from V and 3 bases from J, with 11 bases between. The CDR3 has 14 residues. The CDR3 here is CASSFEGGDYGYTF. CDR3 nucleotide sequence: TGCGCCAGCAGCTTCGAAGGGGGGGACTATGGCTACACCTTC. Combining the CDR3 with reference TRBV5-1 and TRBJ1-2 gives the whole variable domain KAGVTQTPRYLIKTRGQQVTLSCSPISGHRSVSWYQQTPGQGLQFLFEYFSETQRNKGNFPGRFSGRQFSNSRSEMNVSTLELGDSALYLCASSFEGGDYGYTFGSGTRLTVV.

This clonotype turned up a few times. The chain joins TRBV7-9 to TRBJ2-4, with 9 bases that match TRBD2. Trimming took 5 bases from V and 0 from J; bases not matched to a gene: 8. In germline, CDR1 is SEHNR, CDR2 FQNEAQ (reference sequence). The CDR3 is made up of 17 amino acids. The CDR3 loop reads CASSPALTSGAKNIQYF. The CDR3 DNA sequence: TGTGCCAGCAGCCCTGCCCTGACTAGCGGAGCCAAAAACATTCAGTACTTC.

This clonotype was found a few times. The V call is TRBV27, the J call TRBJ1-2; D uncertain. The germline V and J ends were trimmed by 5 bases and 8 bases, with 15 bases remaining between them. The CDR3 length is 13 residues. From germline, CDR1 is MNHEY and CDR2 SMNVEV (reference sequence). As DNA, the CDR3 is TGTGCCAGCAGTCCATTCCGGGGATGGGGCTACACCTTC. Protein: CASSPFRGWGYTF.

This clonotype showed up just a few times. This chain connects TRBV5-1 to TRBJ2-7; D is undetermined. Per the germline V gene, CDR1 is SGHRS and CDR2 is YFSETQ. The CDR3 spans 15 residues. V gave up 5 bases and J gave up 3 bases, with 18 bases separating them. CDR3 protein: CASSRAIGPGYEQYF. In DNA form, the CDR3 reads TGCGCCAGCAGTCGGGCTATCGGACCCGGCTACGAGCAGTACTTC.

The table lists this clonotype with a few counts. V gene TRBV6-5 combines with J gene TRBJ2-3; D is possibly TRBD1 (6 bases). The CDR3 length is 15 residues. V was trimmed by 6 bases and J by 2 bases, leaving 15 bases between them. Germline V gene lookup returns CDR1 MNHEY and CDR2 SVGAGI. CDR3 DNA: TGTGCCAGCAGCCTCGGACAGCTTTACACAGATACGCAGTATTTT. Amino acid sequence: CASSLGQLYTDTQYF.

This clonotype showed up many times. The rearrangement joins TRBV3-1 to TRBJ2-4, with D uncertain. This CDR3 comprises 13 residues. The germline gives CDR1 LGHDT, CDR2 YNNKEL (reference sequence). V shed 0 bases and J shed 7 bases, with 7 bases lying between them. The CDR3 loop is CASSQDLRNIQYF. The DNA for the CDR3 is TGTGCCAGCAGCCAAGATTTGAGGAACATTCAGTACTTC.

This clonotype was counted a few times. The V and J genes are TRBV25-1 and TRBJ1-1, with 8 nucleotides matching TRBD1. The CDR3 totals 14 residues. Germline V gives CDR1 MGHDK, CDR2 SYGVNS. The ends lost 3 bases at V and 3 bases at J; junction bases unmatched: 3. The CDR3 sequence is CASSDQGAYTEAFF. The CDR3 bases are TGTGCCAGCAGTGACCAGGGGGCCTACACTGAAGCTTTCTTT.

This clonotype was recorded many times. This chain links TRBV7-6 with TRBJ1-1; D remains unclear. The CDR3 consists of 15 residues. V was clipped by 0 bases and J by 1 base, with 9 bases between them. Looked up from germline, CDR1 is SGHVS and CDR2 is FNYEAQ. This CDR3 reads CASSLANSANTEAFF. CDR3 DNA sequence: TGTGCCAGCAGCTTAGCGAACAGCGCGAACACTGAAGCTTTCTTT.

This chain joins TRBV18 and TRBJ1-1, with D hard to call. This CDR3 spans 16 amino acids. The V end lost 2 bases, the J end lost 1 base, and 14 bases lay between the germline ends. The germline gives CDR1 KGHSH, CDR2 LQKENI. CDR3 nucleotides: TGTGCCAGCTCACCATACCCAATTGACACGAACACTGAAGCTTTCTTT. Its translation: CASSPYPIDTNTEAFF.

The chain combines TRBV12-3 or TRBV12-4 with TRBJ2-5, with D possibly TRBD2 on 5 matching bases. V was shortened by 1 base and J by 5 bases, with 11 bases between the two germline ends. This CDR3 spans 14 amino acids. CDR3 nucleotide sequence: TGTGCCAGCAGTTTAGAACTGAGAGGGGAGACCCAGTACTTC. As protein: CASSLELRGETQYF.

This clonotype has more than one count but fewer than ten. The CDR3 DNA is TGCGCCAGCAGCTTGGTTCCAGCCAAGGACACCATATATTTT. Its protein product is CASSLVPAKDTIYF. The gene calls are TRBV5-1 and TRBJ1-3; D unclear. The germline V gene has CDR1 SGHRS and CDR2 YFSETQ. V lost 0 bases to trimming and J lost 8 bases, with 12 bases between them. The CDR3 covers 14 residues.

This clonotype occurred a few times. The chain links TRBV12-3 or TRBV12-4 to TRBJ2-7; D perhaps matches TRBD1 (6 bases). The CDR3 length is 16 residues. Trimming took 2 bases from V and 1 from J, leaving 15 bases between them. The CDR3 loop is CASSLWDNGGSYEQYF. The CDR3 DNA is TGTGCCAGCAGTTTATGGGACAACGGCGGTTCCTACGAGCAGTACTTC.

This clonotype was counted a few times. The gene calls are TRBV18 and TRBJ2-3, with 15 bases aligning to TRBD2. J gave up 5 bases and V 3 bases, and 3 bases lay outside the gene matches. CDR3 length: 16 residues. Germline values: CDR1 KGHSH, CDR2 LQKENI. This chain's CDR3 is CASSPGLAGGRDTQYF. The CDR3, as DNA: TGTGCCAGCTCACCGGGACTAGCGGGGGGACGAGATACGCAGTATTTT.

This sequence joins TRBV7-9 and TRBJ1-1, with TRBD1 as a possible D gene (6 bases). CDR1 is SEHNR, CDR2 FQNEAQ, per germline (reference sequence). This CDR3 comprises 13 residues. V was trimmed by 4 bases and J by 7 bases, leaving 13 bases between them. The CDR3 DNA reads TGTGCCAGCAGCTCCGCCTACAGGGATGAAGCTTTCTTT. It codes for CASSSAYRDEAFF.

This clonotype occurred many times. The chain employs TRBV12-3 or TRBV12-4 and TRBJ2-2; no reliable D call. V was trimmed by 5 bases and J by 6 bases, leaving 4 bases between them. This CDR3 has 11 amino acids. The CDR3 spells CASSGAGELFF. CDR3 sequence (DNA): TGTGCCAGCAGTGGTGCCGGGGAGCTGTTTTTT.